This entry lists 8 T cell receptor beta chains sequenced from one sample in a study of CD8+ T cells in alopecia areata. Treatment noted: oral pan-JAK inhibitor, 5-10 mg twice daily. TCR sequencing used cDNA made by reverse transcription of extracted RNA. The table came from immunoSEQ multiplex PCR; TCRdb's copy has only in-frame clones and leaves some out. In the table there are approximately 150,000 clones, less than 80% of which are singletons. The sample in question was CD4+ T cells sorted from blood, obtained at week 24, from a patient treated with tofacitinib. The receptors here all came from a human donor with alopecia areata.

A remark on this clone: Other DNA sequences in the sample encode the same CDR3. J is TRBJ1-2 and V is TRBV29-1; TRBD1 aligns across 8 bases. CDR1 SQVTM and CDR2 ANQGSEA come from the germline V gene. V lost 6 bases to trimming and J lost 5 bases; unmatched junction nucleotides: 5. This CDR3 contains 12 residues. CDR3 sequence reads: CSVAQGAYGYTF. As DNA, the CDR3 is TGCAGCGTGGCGCAGGGGGCGTATGGCTACACCTTC.

V and J are TRBV2 and TRBJ1-2, with TRBD1 identical over 9 bases. V lost 9 bases to trimming and J lost 4 bases; unmatched junction nucleotides: 6. The CDR3 consists of 13 residues. Germline V gene lookup returns CDR1 SNHLY and CDR2 FYNNEI. As DNA, the CDR3 is TGTGCCAGACGGGACAGGGAGGTCTATGGCTACACCTTC. Protein sequence: CARRDREVYGYTF.

The DNA of the CDR3 is TGTGCCAGCAGCTTATTAGGGAAACAAGAGACCCAGTACTTC. It is translated as CASSLLGKQETQYF. The V gene is TRBV7-9, the J gene TRBJ2-5; no firm D call. V was pared by 2 bases and J by 2 bases, with 9 bases between. CDR3 size: 14 residues. From germline, CDR1 is SEHNR and CDR2 FQNEAQ (reference sequence).

The V gene is TRBV7-3, the J gene TRBJ2-1; TRBD2 is a possible D gene (6 bases). The V end lost 3 bases, the J end lost 5 bases, and 14 bases lay between the germline ends. The CDR3 sequence is 15 residues long. The germline V gene encodes CDR1 SGHTA and CDR2 FQGTGA. CDR3 nucleotides: TGTGCCAGCAGCTTGAACGGGGGTTCCCACAATGAGCAGTTCTTC. Translation: CASSLNGGSHNEQFF.

This rearrangement joins TRBV29-1 to TRBJ2-3; 9 bases agree with TRBD2. Losses at the gene ends were 6 bases for V and 2 bases for J; bases not matched to a gene: 9. The germline V gene encodes CDR1 SQVTM and CDR2 ANQGSEA. This CDR3 region has 15 residues. The CDR3 nucleotides are TGCAGCGTAGCTCCTAGCGGGGCAAACACAGATACGCAGTATTTT. Translating it yields CSVAPSGANTDTQYF.

This clone was detected a few times. The chain recombines TRBV15 with TRBJ1-3, with no clear D. V was shortened by 5 bases and J by 7 bases, with 6 bases between the two germline ends. The CDR3 covers 11 residues. The germline gives CDR1 LNHNV, CDR2 YYDKDF (reference sequence). The CDR3 here is CATSQTNTIYF. In nucleotides, the CDR3 is TGTGCCACCAGCCAAACGAACACCATATATTTT.

This clone showed up just a few times. The J gene is TRBJ2-1, the V gene TRBV7-9, with 7 bases matching TRBD2. Losses at the gene ends were 5 bases for V and 14 bases for J; bases not matched to a gene: 9. The CDR3 is 12 residues long. Germline V gene lookup returns CDR1 SEHNR and CDR2 FQNEAQ (reference sequence). This CDR3 reads CASSTAGGIKFF. CDR3 coding DNA: TGTGCCAGCAGCACCGCCGGGGGGATAAAGTTCTTC.

V gene TRBV30 combines with J gene TRBJ1-2, with D possibly being TRBD1 (6 bases). CDR1 is GTSNPN, CDR2 SVGIG, per germline (reference sequence). The CDR3 extends over 14 amino acids. V lost 2 bases and J 3 bases, leaving 13 bases between the germline ends. CDR3 DNA: TGTGCCTGGAGTTCAAGGGGGTCTTACTATGGCTACACCTTC. Its protein product is CAWSSRGSYYGYTF.